The 22 T cell receptor beta chains presented below share a single source sample, sequenced in a study of cytomegalovirus exposure and HLA in healthy donors. The PCR employed 60 Vbeta primers together with 13 Jbeta primers. Repertoires were generated with immunoSEQ multiplex PCR, while TCRdb's copy carries only in-frame clones and drops some. The sample has approximately 100,000 clones; roughly 74% are singletons. Sequences were obtained from PBMCs. All receptors come from a woman aged 40 to 50 in good health and CMV-seronegative.

The chain's CDR3 is CASSYSRTPGTDTQYF. For the CDR3, the DNA is TGTGCCAGCAGTTACAGCCGGACACCCGGCACAGATACGCAGTATTTT. The genes are TRBV6-5 and TRBJ2-3, with D possibly TRBD1 on 5 matching bases. The V end was cut by 2 bases, the J end by 1 base, with 13 bases between. This CDR3 region has 16 residues. The germline gives CDR1 MNHEY, CDR2 SVGAGI.

The rearrangement uses TRBV12-5 and TRBJ1-6; maybe TRBD1 (6 bases). Trimming left V 7 bases short and J 0 bases short, with 10 bases between. CDR1 is LGHNT and CDR2 is FRNRAP in the germline V gene. The CDR3 covers 15 residues. The CDR3 DNA follows: TGTGCTAGTGTTGTAGGGGGCTCCTATAATTCACCCCTCCACTTT. Its translation is CASVVGGSYNSPLHF. Combining the CDR3 with reference TRBV12-5 and TRBJ1-6 gives the whole variable domain DARVTQTPRHKVTEMGQEVTMRCQPILGHNTVFWYRQTMMQGLELLAYFRNRAPLDDSGMPKDRFSAEMPDATLATLKIQPSEPRDSAVYFCASVVGGSYNSPLHFGNGTRLTVT.

The chain recombines TRBV10-3 with TRBJ2-3, with unresolved D. The germline V and J ends were trimmed by 5 bases and 0 bases, with 21 bases remaining between them. The CDR3 is made up of 18 amino acids. The germline V gene encodes CDR1 ENHRY and CDR2 SYGVKD. CDR3 DNA: TGTGCCATCAGTCGGTCTTCCAGCAGAACAGTTAGCACAGATACGCAGTATTTT. Protein product: CAISRSSSRTVSTDTQYF.

The chain links TRBV5-1 to TRBJ1-2; 9 nucleotides align to TRBD1. J was trimmed by 4 bases and V by 5 bases; bases with no gene match: 15. The CDR3 runs to 17 residues. Germline CDR1 SGHRS, CDR2 YFSETQ. CDR3: CASRAGTGTFQIYGYTF. The CDR3 coding sequence is TGCGCCAGCAGGGCCGGGACAGGGACCTTCCAAATCTATGGCTACACCTTC.

Regarding this clone: One junction end does not reproduce the germline sequence, and a read error may be involved. The CDR3 coding sequence is TGTTCCAGCAGCTCGAGCGGGAACGAGCAGTACTTC. Translating gives CSSSSSGNEQYF. The V call is TRBV7-9, the J call TRBJ2-7; 7 bases line up with TRBD2. CDR1 is SEHNR and CDR2 is FQNEAQ in the germline V gene (reference sequence). The CDR3 totals 12 residues.

A few counts support this clone. For the CDR3, the DNA is TGTGCCAGCAATACGCTGCGGCAATACACAGATACGCAGTATTTT. Translated, it gives CASNTLRQYTDTQYF. The rearrangement uses TRBV7-2 and TRBJ2-3; D is unresolved. Germline V CDR1 and CDR2: SGHTA, FQGNSA. V lost 7 bases, J lost 2 bases, and 16 bases lay in between. The CDR3 length is 15 residues.

The chain has TRBV7-9 and TRBJ1-1, with 10 bases fitting TRBD1. After removal of 1 base from V and 6 bases from J, the junction contained 11 bases not matched to a gene. This CDR3 is 17 amino acids long. Germline values: CDR1 SEHNR, CDR2 FQNEAQ (reference sequence). The CDR3 DNA follows: TGTGCCAGCAGCTTAGGTGTTGGGACAGGGGCAGCGGCTGAAGCTTTCTTT. Translated, it gives CASSLGVGTGAAAEAFF. The complete variable domain, with remaining parts taken from reference TRBV7-9 and TRBJ1-1, reads DTGVSQNPRHKITKRGQNVTFRCDPISEHNRLYWYRQTLGQGPEFLTYFQNEAQLEKSRLLSDRFSAERPKGSFSTLEIQRTEQGDSAMYLCASSLGVGTGAAAEAFFGQGTRLTVV.

The CDR3 DNA reads as TGCAGCGTTGTGGACAGCAGCTCTGGAAACACCATATATTTT. Translating gives CSVVDSSSGNTIYF. The genes are TRBV29-1 and TRBJ1-3; D is perhaps TRBD1 (6 bases). This CDR3 spans 14 amino acids. Germline assignment: CDR1 SQVTM and CDR2 ANQGSEA. The germline V and J ends were trimmed by 4 bases and 0 bases, with 10 bases remaining between them.

The rearrangement links TRBV30 to TRBJ2-1, with D maybe TRBD1 (6 bases). V was cut by 8 bases and J by 6 bases, with 11 bases left in between. The V gene's germline CDR1 is GTSNPN and CDR2 SVGIG (reference sequence). The CDR3 covers 11 residues. CDR3 amino acids: CARSQGNEQFF. DNA for the CDR3: TGTGCCCGGTCACAGGGCAATGAGCAGTTCTTC. Full variable domain (rest looked up from reference TRBV30 and TRBJ2-1): SQTIHQWPATLVQPVGSPLSLECTVEGTSNPNLYWYRQAAGRGLQLLFYSVGIGQISSEVPQNLSASRPQDRQFILSSKKLLLSDSGFYLCARSQGNEQFFGPGTRLTVL.

The gene calls are TRBV4-3 and TRBJ2-2; D gene unclear. The CDR3 has 16 residues. The V and J ends lost 1 base and 0 bases respectively, with 9 bases between them. CDR1 is LGHNA and CDR2 is YSLEER in the germline V gene. DNA of the CDR3: TGCGCCAGCAGCCAAGTAGCCGCCACGAACACCGGGGAGCTGTTTTTT. This translates into CASSQVAATNTGELFF.

V is TRBV23-1 and J is TRBJ1-3; TRBD1 agrees at 7 bases. TRBV23-1 is labeled an ORF, and its function is uncertain. Trimming at V came to 7 bases and at J to 2 bases, leaving 5 bases not matched to a gene. There are 14 residues in the CDR3. CDR3 in amino acids: CASTPGQTGNTIYF. In DNA, the CDR3 is TGCGCCAGCACACCGGGACAGACTGGAAACACCATATATTTT.

The V gene is TRBV19, the J gene TRBJ2-6; TRBD1 matches at 8 bases. V trimming: 3 bases; J trimming: 2 bases; junction bases outside the gene matches: 9. Germline V gene lookup returns CDR1 LNHDA and CDR2 SQIVND (reference sequence). CDR3 length: 18 residues. Here the CDR3 reads CASSIAHTGGAGANVLTF. The CDR3 DNA reads TGTGCCAGTAGTATCGCGCACACAGGGGGAGCTGGGGCCAACGTCCTGACTTTC.

The V and J genes are TRBV11-2 and TRBJ2-7, with D possibly TRBD2 on 5 matching bases. Between the trimmed V and J ends, which lost 6 bases and 3 bases, there was a span of 21 bases. The V gene's germline CDR1 is SGHAT and CDR2 FQNNGV. The CDR3 runs to 16 residues. Here the CDR3 reads CASSRLRGRPFYEQYF. Written as DNA, the CDR3 is TGTGCCAGCAGTCGTCTTCGGGGTCGGCCTTTCTACGAGCAGTACTTC.

The V gene is TRBV15, the J gene TRBJ2-2; no firm D call. V gave up 0 bases and J gave up 2 bases, with 7 bases separating them. In germline, CDR1 is LNHNV, CDR2 YYDKDF (reference sequence). The CDR3 runs to 15 residues. CDR3 residues: CATSRDRRNTGELFF. The CDR3 DNA sequence: TGTGCCACCAGCAGAGATCGTAGAAACACCGGGGAGCTGTTTTTT.

The rearrangement uses TRBV11-2 and TRBJ2-5; D gene unclear. The J call may be in error: the DNA end matches TRBJ2-7 better. CDR3 size: 15 residues. In germline, CDR1 is SGHAT, CDR2 FQNNGV. The CDR3: CASSLVGLGHYEQYF. In DNA form, the CDR3 reads TGTGCCAGCAGCTTAGTAGGTCTCGGCCACTACGAGCAGTACTTC.

This clone was found once. The chain couples TRBV2 to TRBJ1-4; D is unresolved. In germline, CDR1 is SNHLY, CDR2 FYNNEI. V gave up 10 bases and J gave up 5 bases, with 14 bases separating them. The length of the CDR3 is 13 residues. The CDR3 sequence: CATARNSNEKLFF. DNA of the CDR3: TGTGCCACAGCACGGAACAGCAATGAAAAACTGTTTTTT.

This clone was found a few times. This rearrangement joins TRBV4-3 to TRBJ2-7; TRBD1 agrees at 7 bases. V shed 1 base, J shed 2 bases, and the junction held 5 bases outside the gene matches. Germline values: CDR1 LGHNA, CDR2 YSLEER. The CDR3 is 15 residues long. CDR3 in DNA: TGCGCCAGCAGCCAAGGTAGTGACAGGGCCTACGAGCAGTACTTC. Translated: CASSQGSDRAYEQYF.

The CDR3 region is CASSLGGENSPLHF. The CDR3 nucleotides read TGTGCCAGCAGCTTAGGCGGGGAGAATTCACCCCTCCACTTT. The rearrangement joins TRBV7-3 to TRBJ1-6; D is ambiguous. The germline gives CDR1 SGHTA, CDR2 FQGTGA. This CDR3 is 14 amino acids long. V dropped 2 bases and J dropped 7 bases, with 9 bases sitting between them.

The V gene is TRBV29-1, the J gene TRBJ2-7; TRBD1 matches 7 bases. The V and J ends lost 4 bases and 2 bases, in that order; junction bases with no gene match: 8. This CDR3 is 14 amino acids long. The germline V gene has CDR1 SQVTM and CDR2 ANQGSEA. Written as DNA, the CDR3 is TGCAGCGTTGCCCCAGGGGGAGTGGCCTACGAGCAGTACTTC. This codes for CSVAPGGVAYEQYF.

The CDR3, as DNA: TGTGCCAGCAGTCAGGGGGTCCGGGACGAGCAGTACTTC. Amino acid sequence: CASSQGVRDEQYF. The genes are TRBV6-5 and TRBJ2-7, with 7 bases that match TRBD1. V trimming: 5 bases; J trimming: 5 bases; junction bases outside the gene matches: 6. Germline CDR1 reads MNHEY; CDR2 reads SVGAGI. CDR3 size: 13 residues.

The chain employs TRBV19 and TRBJ1-2, with D hard to call. Germline CDR1 and CDR2: LNHDA and SQIVND (reference sequence). CDR3 size: 12 residues. Trimming stripped 7 bases from V and 1 base from J, with 7 bases between. As DNA, the CDR3 is TGTGCCAGTACCCGCAGTAACTATGGCTACACCTTC. Its translation: CASTRSNYGYTF.

This clone appeared a single time. The rearrangement joins TRBV30 to TRBJ2-3; no firm D call. Per germline, CDR1 GTSNPN and CDR2 SVGIG (reference sequence). This CDR3 has 20 amino acids. Trimming took off 5 bases at V and 2 bases at J, with 32 bases between the two ends. CDR3 nucleotides: TGTGCCTGGCTGTCCTCTACCTCGGAAAGTGTGCGGCCTACCACAGATACGCAGTATTTT. Its translation: CAWLSSTSESVRPTTDTQYF.